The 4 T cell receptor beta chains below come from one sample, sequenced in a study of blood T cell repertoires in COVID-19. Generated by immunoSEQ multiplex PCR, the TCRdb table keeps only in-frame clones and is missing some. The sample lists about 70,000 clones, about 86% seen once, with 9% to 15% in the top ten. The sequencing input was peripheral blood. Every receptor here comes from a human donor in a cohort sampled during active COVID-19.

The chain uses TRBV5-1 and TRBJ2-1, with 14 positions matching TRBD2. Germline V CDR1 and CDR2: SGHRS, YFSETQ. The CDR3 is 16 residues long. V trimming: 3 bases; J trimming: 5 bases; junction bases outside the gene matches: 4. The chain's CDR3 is CASSSGLAGEDNEQFF. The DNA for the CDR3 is TGCGCCAGCAGCTCGGGACTAGCGGGGGAGGACAATGAGCAGTTCTTC.

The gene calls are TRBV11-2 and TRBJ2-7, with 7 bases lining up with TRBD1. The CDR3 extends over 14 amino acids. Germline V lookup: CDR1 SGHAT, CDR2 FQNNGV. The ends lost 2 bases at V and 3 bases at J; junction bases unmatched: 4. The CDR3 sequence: CASSLQGEFYEQYF. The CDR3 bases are TGTGCCAGCAGCTTACAGGGGGAATTCTACGAGCAGTACTTC.

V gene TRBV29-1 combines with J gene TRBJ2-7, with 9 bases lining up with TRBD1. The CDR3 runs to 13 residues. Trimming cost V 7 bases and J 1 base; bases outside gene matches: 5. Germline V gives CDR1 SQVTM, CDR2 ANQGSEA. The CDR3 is CSAWTGESYEQYF. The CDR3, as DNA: TGCAGCGCCTGGACAGGGGAATCCTACGAGCAGTACTTC.

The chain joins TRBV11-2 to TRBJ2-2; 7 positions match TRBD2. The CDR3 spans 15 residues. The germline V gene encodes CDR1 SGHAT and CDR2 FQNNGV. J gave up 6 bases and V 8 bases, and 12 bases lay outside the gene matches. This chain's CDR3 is CASVSRGGESGELFF. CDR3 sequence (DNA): TGTGCCAGCGTTAGTCGGGGAGGGGAGTCCGGGGAGCTGTTTTTT.